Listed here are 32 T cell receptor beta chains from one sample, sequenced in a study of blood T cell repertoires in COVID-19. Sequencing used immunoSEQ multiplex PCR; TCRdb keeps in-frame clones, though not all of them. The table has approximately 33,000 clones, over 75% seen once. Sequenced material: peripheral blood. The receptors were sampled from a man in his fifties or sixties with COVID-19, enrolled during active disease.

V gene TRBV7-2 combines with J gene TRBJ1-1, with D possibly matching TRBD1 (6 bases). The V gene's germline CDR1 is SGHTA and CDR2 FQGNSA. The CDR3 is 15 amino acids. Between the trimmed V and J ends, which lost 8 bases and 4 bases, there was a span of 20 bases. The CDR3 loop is CASSRSTGFATEAFF. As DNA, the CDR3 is TGTGCCAGCTCCCGATCCACAGGGTTCGCCACTGAAGCTTTCTTT.

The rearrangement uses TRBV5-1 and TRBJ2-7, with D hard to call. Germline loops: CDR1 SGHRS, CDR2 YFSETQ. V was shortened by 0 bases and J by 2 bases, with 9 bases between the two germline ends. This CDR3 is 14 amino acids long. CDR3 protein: CASSLEIAAYEQYF. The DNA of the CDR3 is TGCGCCAGCAGCTTGGAGATTGCGGCCTACGAGCAGTACTTC.

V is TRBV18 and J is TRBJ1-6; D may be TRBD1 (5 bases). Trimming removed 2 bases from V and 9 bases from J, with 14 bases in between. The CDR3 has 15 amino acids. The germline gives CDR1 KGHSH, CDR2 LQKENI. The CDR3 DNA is TGTGCCAGCTCACCAACCACGGGGGAGATTTCACCCCTCCACTTT. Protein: CASSPTTGEISPLHF.

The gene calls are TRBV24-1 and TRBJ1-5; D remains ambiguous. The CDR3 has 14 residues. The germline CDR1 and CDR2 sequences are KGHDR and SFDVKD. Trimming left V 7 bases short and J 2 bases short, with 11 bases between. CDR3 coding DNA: TGTGCCACCAGCAACCGCGGGGGCAATCAGCCCCAGCATTTT. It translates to CATSNRGGNQPQHF.

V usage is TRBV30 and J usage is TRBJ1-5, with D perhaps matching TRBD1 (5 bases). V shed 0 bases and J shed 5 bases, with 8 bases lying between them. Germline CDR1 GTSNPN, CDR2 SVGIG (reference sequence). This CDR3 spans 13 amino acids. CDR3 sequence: CAWSVDRDQPQHF. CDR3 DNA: TGTGCCTGGAGTGTAGACAGAGATCAGCCCCAGCATTTT.

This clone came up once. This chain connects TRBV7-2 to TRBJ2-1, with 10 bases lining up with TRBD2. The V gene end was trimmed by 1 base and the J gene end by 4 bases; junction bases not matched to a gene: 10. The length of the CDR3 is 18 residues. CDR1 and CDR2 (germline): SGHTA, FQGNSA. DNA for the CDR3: TGTGCCAGCAGCTTAGGAACTCTAGCGGGAGTTCTGTACAATGAGCAGTTCTTC. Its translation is CASSLGTLAGVLYNEQFF.

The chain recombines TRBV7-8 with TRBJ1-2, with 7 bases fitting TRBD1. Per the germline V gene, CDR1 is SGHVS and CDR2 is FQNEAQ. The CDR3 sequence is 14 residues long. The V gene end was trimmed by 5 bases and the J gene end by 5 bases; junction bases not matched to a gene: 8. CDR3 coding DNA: TGTGCCAGCAGCCCCGGGACAGCTGAATATGGCTACACCTTC. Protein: CASSPGTAEYGYTF.

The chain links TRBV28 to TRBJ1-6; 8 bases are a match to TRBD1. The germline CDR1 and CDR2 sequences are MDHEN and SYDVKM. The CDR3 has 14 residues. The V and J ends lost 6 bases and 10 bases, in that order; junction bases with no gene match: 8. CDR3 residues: CASSPTGGLSPLHF. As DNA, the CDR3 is TGTGCCAGCAGCCCTACAGGGGGTTTATCACCCCTCCACTTT.

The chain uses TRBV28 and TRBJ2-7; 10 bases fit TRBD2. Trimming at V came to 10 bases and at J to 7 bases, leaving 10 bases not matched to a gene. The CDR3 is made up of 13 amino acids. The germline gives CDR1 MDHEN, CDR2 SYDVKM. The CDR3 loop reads CATGASGSREQYF. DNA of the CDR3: TGTGCCACGGGGGCTAGCGGGAGTAGGGAGCAGTACTTC. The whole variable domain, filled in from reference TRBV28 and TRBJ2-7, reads DVKVTQSSRYLVKRTGEKVFLECVQDMDHENMFWYRQDPGLGLRLIYFSYDVKMKEKGDIPEGYSVSREKKERFSLILESASTNQTSMYLCATGASGSREQYFGPGTRLTVT.

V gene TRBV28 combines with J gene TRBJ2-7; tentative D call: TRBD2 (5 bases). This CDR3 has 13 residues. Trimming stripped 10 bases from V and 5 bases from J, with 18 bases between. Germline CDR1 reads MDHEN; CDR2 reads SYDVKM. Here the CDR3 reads CATTRPMTHEQYF. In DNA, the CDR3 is TGTGCCACTACTAGGCCAATGACCCACGAGCAGTACTTC.

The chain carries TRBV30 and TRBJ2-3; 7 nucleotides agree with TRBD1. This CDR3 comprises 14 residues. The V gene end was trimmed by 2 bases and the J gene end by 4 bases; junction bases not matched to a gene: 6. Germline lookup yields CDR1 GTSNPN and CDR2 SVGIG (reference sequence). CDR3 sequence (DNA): TGTGCCTGGAGTAGGGGGCTGGGAGCAGATACGCAGTATTTT. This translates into CAWSRGLGADTQYF. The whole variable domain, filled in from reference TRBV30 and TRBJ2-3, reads SQTIHQWPATLVQPVGSPLSLECTVEGTSNPNLYWYRQAAGRGLQLLFYSVGIGQISSEVPQNLSASRPQDRQFILSSKKLLLSDSGFYLCAWSRGLGADTQYFGPGTRLTVL.

Here the CDR3 DNA reads TGCGCCAGCAGTGAGTCTAAGTGGGAGGGCCGTTACAATGAGCAGTTCTTC. It encodes CASSESKWEGRYNEQFF. The chain combines TRBV10-1 with TRBJ2-1, with 7 bases matching TRBD2. With V trimmed by 0 bases and J by 4 bases, 9 bases remained unmatched. The CDR3 extends over 17 amino acids. Germline V gene data show CDR1 as WNHNN and CDR2 as SYGVQD (reference sequence).

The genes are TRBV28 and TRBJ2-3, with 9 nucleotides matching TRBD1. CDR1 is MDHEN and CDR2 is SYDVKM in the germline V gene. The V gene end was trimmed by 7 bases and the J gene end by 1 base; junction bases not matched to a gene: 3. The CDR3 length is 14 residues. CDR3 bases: TGTGCCAGCACCCGGGACAGGGGCACAGATACGCAGTATTTT. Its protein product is CASTRDRGTDTQYF.

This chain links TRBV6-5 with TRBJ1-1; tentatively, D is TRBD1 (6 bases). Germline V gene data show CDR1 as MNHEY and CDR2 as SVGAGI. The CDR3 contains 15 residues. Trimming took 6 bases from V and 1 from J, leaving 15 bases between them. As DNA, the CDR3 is TGTGCCAGCAGACCTGCGGACAGCCCGAACACTGAAGCTTTCTTT. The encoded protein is CASRPADSPNTEAFF.

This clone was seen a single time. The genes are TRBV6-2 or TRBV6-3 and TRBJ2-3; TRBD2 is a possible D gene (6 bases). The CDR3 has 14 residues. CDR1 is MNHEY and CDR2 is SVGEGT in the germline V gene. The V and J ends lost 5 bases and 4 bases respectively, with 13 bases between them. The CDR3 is CASSTGGAADTQYF. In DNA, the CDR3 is TGTGCCAGCAGTACCGGGGGAGCCGCAGATACGCAGTATTTT.

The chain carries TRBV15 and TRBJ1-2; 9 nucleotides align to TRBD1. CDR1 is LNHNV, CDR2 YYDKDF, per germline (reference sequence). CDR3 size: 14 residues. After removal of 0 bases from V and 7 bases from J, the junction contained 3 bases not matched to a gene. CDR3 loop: CATSREGQGSGYTF. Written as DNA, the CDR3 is TGTGCCACCAGCAGAGAGGGACAGGGAAGTGGCTACACCTTC.

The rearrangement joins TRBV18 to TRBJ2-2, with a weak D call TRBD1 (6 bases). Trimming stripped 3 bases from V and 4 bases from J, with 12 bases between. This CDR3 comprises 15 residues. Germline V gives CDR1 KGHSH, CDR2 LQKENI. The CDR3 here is CASSPQGRVTGELFF. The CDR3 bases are TGTGCCAGCTCACCCCAGGGGCGCGTCACCGGGGAGCTGTTTTTT.

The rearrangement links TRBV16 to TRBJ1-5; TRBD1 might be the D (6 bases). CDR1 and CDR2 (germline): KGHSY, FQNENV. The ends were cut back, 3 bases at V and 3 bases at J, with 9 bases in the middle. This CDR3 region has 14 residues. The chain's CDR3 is CASSQDSFNQPQHF. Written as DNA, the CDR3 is TGTGCCAGCAGCCAGGACAGTTTCAATCAGCCCCAGCATTTT.

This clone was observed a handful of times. For the CDR3, the DNA is TGTGCCAGCAGATCGACTGGGACAGATACGCAGTATTTT. Translating it yields CASRSTGTDTQYF. The rearrangement joins TRBV5-6 to TRBJ2-3; D is uncertain. V shed 5 bases and J shed 3 bases, with 10 bases lying between them. Per germline, CDR1 SGHDT and CDR2 YYEEEE. This CDR3 has 13 residues.

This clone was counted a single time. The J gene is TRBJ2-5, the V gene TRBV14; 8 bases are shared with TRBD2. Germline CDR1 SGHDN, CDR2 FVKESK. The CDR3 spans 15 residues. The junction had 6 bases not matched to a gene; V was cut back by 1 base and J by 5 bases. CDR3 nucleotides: TGTGCCAGCAGCCAAGTGACTAGCGCCCGGGAGACCCAGTACTTC. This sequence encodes CASSQVTSARETQYF.

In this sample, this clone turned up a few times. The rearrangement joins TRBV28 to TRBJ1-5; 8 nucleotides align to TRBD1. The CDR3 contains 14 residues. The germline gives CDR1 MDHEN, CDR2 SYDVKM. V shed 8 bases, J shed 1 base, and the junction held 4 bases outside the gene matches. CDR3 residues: CASHRGGSNQPQHF. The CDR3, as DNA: TGTGCCAGCCACAGGGGGGGGAGCAATCAGCCCCAGCATTTT.

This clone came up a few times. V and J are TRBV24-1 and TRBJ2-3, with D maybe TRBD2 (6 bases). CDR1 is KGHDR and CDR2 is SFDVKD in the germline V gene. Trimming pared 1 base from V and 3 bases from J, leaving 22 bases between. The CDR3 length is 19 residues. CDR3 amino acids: CATSDFGGSLRGATDTQYF. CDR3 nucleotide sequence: TGTGCCACCAGTGATTTCGGGGGTTCGCTGAGAGGGGCAACAGATACGCAGTATTTT.

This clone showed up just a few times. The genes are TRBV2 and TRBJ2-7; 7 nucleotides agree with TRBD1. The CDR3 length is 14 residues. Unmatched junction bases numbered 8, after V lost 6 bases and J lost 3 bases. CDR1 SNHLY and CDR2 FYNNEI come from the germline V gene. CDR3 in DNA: TGTGCCAGCAGCCCTACCGGGACAGACTACGAGCAGTACTTC. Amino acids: CASSPTGTDYEQYF. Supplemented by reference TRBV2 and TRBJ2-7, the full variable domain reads EPEVTQTPSHQVTQMGQEVILRCVPISNHLYFYWYRQILGQKVEFLVSFYNNEISEKSEIFDDQFSVERPDGSNFTLKIRSTKLEDSAMYFCASSPTGTDYEQYFGPGTRLTVT.

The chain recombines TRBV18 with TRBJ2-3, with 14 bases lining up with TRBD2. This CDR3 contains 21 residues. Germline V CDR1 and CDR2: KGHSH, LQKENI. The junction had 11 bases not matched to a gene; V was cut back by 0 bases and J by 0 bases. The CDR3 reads CASSPPRGLAGEGSSTDTQYF. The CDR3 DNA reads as TGTGCCAGCTCACCACCGAGGGGACTAGCGGGAGAAGGGTCTAGCACAGATACGCAGTATTTT.

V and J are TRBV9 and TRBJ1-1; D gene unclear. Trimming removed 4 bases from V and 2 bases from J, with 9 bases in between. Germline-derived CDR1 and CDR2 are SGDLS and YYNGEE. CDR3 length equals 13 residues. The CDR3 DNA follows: TGTGCCAGCAGCCTGGCCAGTAACACTGAAGCTTTCTTT. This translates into CASSLASNTEAFF. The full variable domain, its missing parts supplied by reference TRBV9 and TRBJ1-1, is DSGVTQTPKHLITATGQRVTLRCSPRSGDLSVYWYQQSLDQGLQFLIQYYNGEERAKGNILERFSAQQFPDLHSELNLSSLELGDSALYFCASSLASNTEAFFGQGTRLTVV.

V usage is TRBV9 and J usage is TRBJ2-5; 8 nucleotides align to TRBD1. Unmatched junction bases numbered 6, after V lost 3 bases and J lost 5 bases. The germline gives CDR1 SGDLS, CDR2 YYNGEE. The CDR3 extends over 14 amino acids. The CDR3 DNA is TGTGCCAGCAGCGAGGGGGGACAGGACGAGACCCAGTACTTC. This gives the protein CASSEGGQDETQYF.

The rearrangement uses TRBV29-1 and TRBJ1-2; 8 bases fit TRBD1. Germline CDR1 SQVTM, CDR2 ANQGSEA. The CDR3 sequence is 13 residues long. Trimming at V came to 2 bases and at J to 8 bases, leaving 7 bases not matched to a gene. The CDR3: CSVETGRGQGYTF. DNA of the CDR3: TGCAGCGTTGAAACCGGCAGGGGGCAGGGCTACACCTTC.

The DNA for the CDR3 is TGTGCCAGTAGTAAGACAGGGGAAGGCACTGAAGCTTTCTTT. Encoded protein: CASSKTGEGTEAFF. J is TRBJ1-1 and V is TRBV19; 8 bases are shared with TRBD1. Germline V gene sequence: CDR1 LNHDA, CDR2 SQIVND (reference sequence). The CDR3 covers 14 residues. V trimming: 4 bases; J trimming: 4 bases; junction bases outside the gene matches: 5.

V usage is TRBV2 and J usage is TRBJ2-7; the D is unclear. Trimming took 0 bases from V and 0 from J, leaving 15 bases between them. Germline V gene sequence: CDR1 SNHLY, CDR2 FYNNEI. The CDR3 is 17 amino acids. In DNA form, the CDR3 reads TGTGCCAGCAGTGAAGCGCAGAGGTTTAGGAGCTCCTACGAGCAGTACTTC. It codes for CASSEAQRFRSSYEQYF. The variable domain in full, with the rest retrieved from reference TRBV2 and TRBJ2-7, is EPEVTQTPSHQVTQMGQEVILRCVPISNHLYFYWYRQILGQKVEFLVSFYNNEISEKSEIFDDQFSVERPDGSNFTLKIRSTKLEDSAMYFCASSEAQRFRSSYEQYFGPGTRLTVT.

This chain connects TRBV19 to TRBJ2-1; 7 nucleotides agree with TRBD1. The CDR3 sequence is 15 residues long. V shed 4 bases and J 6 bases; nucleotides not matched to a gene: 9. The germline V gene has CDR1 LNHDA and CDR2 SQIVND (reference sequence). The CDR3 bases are TGTGCCAGTAGTAGTCCGGGACAGTATGTCAATGAGCAGTTCTTC. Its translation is CASSSPGQYVNEQFF.

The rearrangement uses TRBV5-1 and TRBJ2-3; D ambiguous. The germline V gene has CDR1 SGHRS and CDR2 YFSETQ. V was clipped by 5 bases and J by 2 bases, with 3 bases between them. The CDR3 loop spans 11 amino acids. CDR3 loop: CASRYTDTQYF. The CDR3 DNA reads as TGCGCCAGCAGATACACAGATACGCAGTATTTT.

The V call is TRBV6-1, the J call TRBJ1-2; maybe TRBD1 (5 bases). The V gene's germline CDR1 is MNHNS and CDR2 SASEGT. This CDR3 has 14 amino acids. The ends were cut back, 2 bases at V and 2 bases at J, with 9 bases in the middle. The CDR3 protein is CASSEMGRNYGYTF. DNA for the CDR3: TGTGCCAGCAGTGAAATGGGGCGGAACTATGGCTACACCTTC.